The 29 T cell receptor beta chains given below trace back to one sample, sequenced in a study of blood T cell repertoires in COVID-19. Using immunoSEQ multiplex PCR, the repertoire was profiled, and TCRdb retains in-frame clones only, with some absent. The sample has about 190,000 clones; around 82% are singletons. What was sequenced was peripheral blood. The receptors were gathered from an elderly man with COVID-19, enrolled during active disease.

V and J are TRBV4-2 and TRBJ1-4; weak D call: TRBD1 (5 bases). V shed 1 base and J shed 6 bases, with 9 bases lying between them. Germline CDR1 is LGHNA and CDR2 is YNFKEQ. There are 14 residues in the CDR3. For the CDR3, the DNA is TGTGCCAGCAGCCAAGCGTCAGGGCATGAAAAACTGTTTTTT. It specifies CASSQASGHEKLFF.

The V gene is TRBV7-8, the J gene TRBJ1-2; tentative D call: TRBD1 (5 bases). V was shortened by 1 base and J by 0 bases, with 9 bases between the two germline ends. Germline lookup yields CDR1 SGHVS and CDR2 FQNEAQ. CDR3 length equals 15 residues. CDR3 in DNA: TGTGCCAGCAGCTTAGGAGGAGGGGCTAACTATGGCTACACCTTC. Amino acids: CASSLGGGANYGYTF.

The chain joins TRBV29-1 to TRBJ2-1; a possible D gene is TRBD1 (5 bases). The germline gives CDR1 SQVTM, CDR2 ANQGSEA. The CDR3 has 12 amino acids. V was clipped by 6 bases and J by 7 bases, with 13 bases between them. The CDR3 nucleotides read TGCAGCGTGGGAAAGGGGTGGAATGAGCAGTTCTTC. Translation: CSVGKGWNEQFF.

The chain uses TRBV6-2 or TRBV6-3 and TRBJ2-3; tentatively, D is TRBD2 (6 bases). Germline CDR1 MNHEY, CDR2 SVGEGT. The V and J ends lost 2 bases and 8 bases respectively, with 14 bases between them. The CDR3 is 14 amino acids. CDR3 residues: CASSYELAGSTQYF. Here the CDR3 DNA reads TGTGCCAGCAGTTACGAATTAGCCGGGAGTACGCAGTATTTT.

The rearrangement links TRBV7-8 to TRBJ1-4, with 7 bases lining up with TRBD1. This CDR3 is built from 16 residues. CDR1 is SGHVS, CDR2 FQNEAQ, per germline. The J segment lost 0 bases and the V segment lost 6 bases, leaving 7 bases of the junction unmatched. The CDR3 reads CASRARGPTTNEKLFF. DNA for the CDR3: TGTGCCAGCAGGGCGAGGGGGCCTACAACTAATGAAAAACTGTTTTTT. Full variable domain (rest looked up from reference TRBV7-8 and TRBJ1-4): GAGVSQSPRYKVAKRGQDVALRCDPISGHVSLFWYQQALGQGPEFLTYFQNEAQLDKSGLPSDRFFAERPEGSVSTLKIQRTQQEDSAVYLCASRARGPTTNEKLFFGSGTQLSVL.

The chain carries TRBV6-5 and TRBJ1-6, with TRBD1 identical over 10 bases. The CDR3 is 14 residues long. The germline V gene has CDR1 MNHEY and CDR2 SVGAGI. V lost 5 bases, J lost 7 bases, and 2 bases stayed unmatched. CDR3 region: CASSRQGANSPLHF. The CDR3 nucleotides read TGTGCCAGCAGTCGACAGGGGGCAAATTCACCCCTCCACTTT.

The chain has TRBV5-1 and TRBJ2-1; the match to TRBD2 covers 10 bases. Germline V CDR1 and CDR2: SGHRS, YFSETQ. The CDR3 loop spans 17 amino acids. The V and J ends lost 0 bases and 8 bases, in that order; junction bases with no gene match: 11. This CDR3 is CASSLDLAGGSLDEQFF. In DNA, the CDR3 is TGCGCCAGCAGCTTGGACTTAGCGGGGGGATCTTTGGATGAGCAGTTCTTC.

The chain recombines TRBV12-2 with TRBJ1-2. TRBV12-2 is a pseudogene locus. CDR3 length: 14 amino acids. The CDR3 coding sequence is TGTGCAAGTCGCTTAGGACTGGCGGCAGAGGGCTACACCTTC. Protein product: CASRLGLAAEGYTF.

The CDR3 nucleotides are TGCGCCAGCAGCCCTAATGCCGCAACTAATGAAAAACTGTTTTTT. It is translated as CASSPNAATNEKLFF. The rearrangement uses TRBV5-1 and TRBJ1-4; D remains ambiguous. V lost 4 bases to trimming and J lost 0 bases, with 10 bases between them. CDR3 length: 15 amino acids. Germline V gene lookup returns CDR1 SGHRS and CDR2 YFSETQ.

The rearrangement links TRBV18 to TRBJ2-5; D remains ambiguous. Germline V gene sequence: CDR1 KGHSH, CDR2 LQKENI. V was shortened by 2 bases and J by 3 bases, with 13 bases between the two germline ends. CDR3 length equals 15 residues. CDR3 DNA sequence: TGTGCCAGCTCACCAGCGGTCCGGCCAGAAGAGACCCAGTACTTC. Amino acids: CASSPAVRPEETQYF. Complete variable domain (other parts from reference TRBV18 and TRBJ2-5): NAGVMQNPRHLVRRRGQEARLRCSPMKGHSHVYWYRQLPEEGLKFMVYLQKENIIDESGMPKERFSAEFPKEGPSILRIQQVVRGDSAAYFCASSPAVRPEETQYFGPGTRLLVL.

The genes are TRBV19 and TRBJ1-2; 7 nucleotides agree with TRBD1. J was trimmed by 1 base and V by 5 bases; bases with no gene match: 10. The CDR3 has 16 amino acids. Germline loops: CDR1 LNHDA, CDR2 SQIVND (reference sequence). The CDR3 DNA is TGTGCCAGTAGTTCTGTGGACAGGCTGTTTAACTATGGCTACACCTTC. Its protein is CASSSVDRLFNYGYTF.

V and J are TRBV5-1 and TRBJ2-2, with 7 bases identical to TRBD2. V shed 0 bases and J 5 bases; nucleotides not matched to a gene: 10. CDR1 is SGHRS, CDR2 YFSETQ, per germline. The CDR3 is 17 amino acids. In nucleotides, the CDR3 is TGCGCCAGCAGCTTGGGCCCCGCAGGGAGGGAAACCGGGGAGCTGTTTTTT. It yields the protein CASSLGPAGRETGELFF.

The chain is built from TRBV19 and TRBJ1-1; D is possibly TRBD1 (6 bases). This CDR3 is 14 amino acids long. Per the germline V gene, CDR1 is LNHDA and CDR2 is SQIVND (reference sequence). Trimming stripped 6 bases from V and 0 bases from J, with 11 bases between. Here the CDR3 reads CASRLDRMNTEAFF. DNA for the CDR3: TGTGCCAGTAGGTTGGACAGAATGAACACTGAAGCTTTCTTT. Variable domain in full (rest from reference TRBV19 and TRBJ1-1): DGGITQSPKYLFRKEGQNVTLSCEQNLNHDAMYWYRQDPGQGLRLIYYSQIVNDFQKGDIAEGYSVSREKKESFPLTVTSAQKNPTAFYLCASRLDRMNTEAFFGQGTRLTVV.

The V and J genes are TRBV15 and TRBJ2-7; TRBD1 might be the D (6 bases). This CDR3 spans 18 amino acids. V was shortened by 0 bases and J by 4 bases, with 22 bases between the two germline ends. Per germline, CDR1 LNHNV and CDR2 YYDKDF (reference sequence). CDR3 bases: TGTGCCACCAGCAGAGATGGCAAGGTCACACAGGGTCGTTACGAGCAGTACTTC. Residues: CATSRDGKVTQGRYEQYF.

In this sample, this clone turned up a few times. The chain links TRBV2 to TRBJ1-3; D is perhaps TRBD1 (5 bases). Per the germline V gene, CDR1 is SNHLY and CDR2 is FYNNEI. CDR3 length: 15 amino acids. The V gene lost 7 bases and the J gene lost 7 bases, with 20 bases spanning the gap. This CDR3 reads CASTQRGFAGNTIYF. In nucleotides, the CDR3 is TGTGCCAGCACCCAGAGAGGCTTCGCAGGGAACACCATATATTTT. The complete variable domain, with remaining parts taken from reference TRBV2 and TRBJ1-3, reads EPEVTQTPSHQVTQMGQEVILRCVPISNHLYFYWYRQILGQKVEFLVSFYNNEISEKSEIFDDQFSVERPDGSNFTLKIRSTKLEDSAMYFCASTQRGFAGNTIYFGEGSWLTVV.

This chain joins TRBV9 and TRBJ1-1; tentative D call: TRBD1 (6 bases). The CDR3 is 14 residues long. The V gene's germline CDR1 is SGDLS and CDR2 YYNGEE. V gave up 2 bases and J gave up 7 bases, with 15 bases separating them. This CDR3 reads CASSVGARDHEAFF. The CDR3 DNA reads TGTGCCAGCAGCGTGGGGGCGCGAGATCATGAAGCTTTCTTT. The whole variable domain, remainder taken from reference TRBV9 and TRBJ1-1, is DSGVTQTPKHLITATGQRVTLRCSPRSGDLSVYWYQQSLDQGLQFLIQYYNGEERAKGNILERFSAQQFPDLHSELNLSSLELGDSALYFCASSVGARDHEAFFGQGTRLTVV.

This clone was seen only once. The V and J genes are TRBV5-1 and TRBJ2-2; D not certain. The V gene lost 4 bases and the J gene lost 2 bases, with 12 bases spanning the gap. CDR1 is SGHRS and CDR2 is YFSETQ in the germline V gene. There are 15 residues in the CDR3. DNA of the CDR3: TGCGCCAGCAGCAGAGACGCGGTTAACACCGGGGAGCTGTTTTTT. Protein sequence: CASSRDAVNTGELFF.

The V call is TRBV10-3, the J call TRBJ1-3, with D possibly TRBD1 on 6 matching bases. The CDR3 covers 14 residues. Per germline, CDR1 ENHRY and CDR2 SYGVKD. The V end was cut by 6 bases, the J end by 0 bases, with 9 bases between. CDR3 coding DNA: TGTGCCATCAGACAGGGACCCTCTGGAAACACCATATATTTT. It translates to CAIRQGPSGNTIYF.

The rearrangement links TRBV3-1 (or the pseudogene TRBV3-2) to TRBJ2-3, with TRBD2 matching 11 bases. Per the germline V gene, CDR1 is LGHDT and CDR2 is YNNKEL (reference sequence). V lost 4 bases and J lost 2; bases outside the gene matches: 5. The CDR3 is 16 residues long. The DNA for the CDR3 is TGTGCCAGCAGCCCCCAACTAGCGGGGGCCACAGATACGCAGTATTTT. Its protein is CASSPQLAGATDTQYF.

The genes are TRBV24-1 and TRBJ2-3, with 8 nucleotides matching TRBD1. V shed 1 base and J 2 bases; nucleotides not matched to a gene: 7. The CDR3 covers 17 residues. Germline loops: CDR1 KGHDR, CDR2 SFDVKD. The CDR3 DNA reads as TGTGCCACCAGTGATTTCCCTAGGACAGGGTCCACAGATACGCAGTATTTT. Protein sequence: CATSDFPRTGSTDTQYF.

CDR3 in amino acids: CASSRDRGLTEAFF. CDR3 nucleotide sequence: TGTGCCAGCAGCCGGGACAGGGGGTTGACTGAAGCTTTCTTT. The V call is TRBV6-6, the J call TRBJ1-1; 11 bases line up with TRBD1. There are 14 residues in the CDR3. The germline V gene encodes CDR1 MNHNY and CDR2 SVGAGI (reference sequence). V trimming: 6 bases; J trimming: 5 bases; junction bases outside the gene matches: 5.

The CDR3 region is CASSITSGGTPYEQYF. CDR3 nucleotides: TGTGCCAGTAGTATTACTAGCGGGGGGACACCCTACGAGCAGTACTTC. The chain uses TRBV19 and TRBJ2-7, with TRBD2 matching over 12 bases. This CDR3 contains 16 residues. After removal of 3 bases from V and 2 bases from J, the junction contained 5 bases not matched to a gene. Germline lookup yields CDR1 LNHDA and CDR2 SQIVND (reference sequence).

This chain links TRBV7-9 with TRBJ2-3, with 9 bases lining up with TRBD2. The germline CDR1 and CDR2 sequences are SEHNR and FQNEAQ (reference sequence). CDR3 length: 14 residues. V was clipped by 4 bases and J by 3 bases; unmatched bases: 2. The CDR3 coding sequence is TGTGCCAGCAGCTCGGGACTAGCTACAGATACGCAGTATTTT. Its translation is CASSSGLATDTQYF. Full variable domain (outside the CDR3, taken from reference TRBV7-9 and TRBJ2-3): DTGVSQNPRHKITKRGQNVTFRCDPISEHNRLYWYRQTLGQGPEFLTYFQNEAQLEKSRLLSDRFSAERPKGSFSTLEIQRTEQGDSAMYLCASSSGLATDTQYFGPGTRLTVL.

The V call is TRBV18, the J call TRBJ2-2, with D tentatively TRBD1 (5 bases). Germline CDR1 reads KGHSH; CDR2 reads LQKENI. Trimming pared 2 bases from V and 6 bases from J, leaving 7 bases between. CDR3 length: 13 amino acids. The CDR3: CASSPIGAGELFF. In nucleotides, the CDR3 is TGTGCCAGCTCACCAATAGGGGCCGGGGAGCTGTTTTTT.

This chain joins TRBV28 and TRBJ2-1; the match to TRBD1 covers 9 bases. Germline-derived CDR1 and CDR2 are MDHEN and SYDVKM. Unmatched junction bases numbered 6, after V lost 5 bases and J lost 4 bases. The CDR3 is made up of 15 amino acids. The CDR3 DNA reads TGTGCCAGCAGTCCCGGGACAGGGCTGTACAATGAGCAGTTCTTC. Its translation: CASSPGTGLYNEQFF.

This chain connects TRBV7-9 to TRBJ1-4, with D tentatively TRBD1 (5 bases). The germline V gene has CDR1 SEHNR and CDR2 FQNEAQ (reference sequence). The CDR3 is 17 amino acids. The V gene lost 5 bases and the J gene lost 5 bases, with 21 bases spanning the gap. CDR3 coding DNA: TGTGCCAGCAGCCTACGATCAGGTGGGAGGGGAAATGAAAAACTGTTTTTT. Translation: CASSLRSGGRGNEKLFF. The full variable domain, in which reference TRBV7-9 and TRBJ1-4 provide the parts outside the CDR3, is DTGVSQNPRHKITKRGQNVTFRCDPISEHNRLYWYRQTLGQGPEFLTYFQNEAQLEKSRLLSDRFSAERPKGSFSTLEIQRTEQGDSAMYLCASSLRSGGRGNEKLFFGSGTQLSVL.

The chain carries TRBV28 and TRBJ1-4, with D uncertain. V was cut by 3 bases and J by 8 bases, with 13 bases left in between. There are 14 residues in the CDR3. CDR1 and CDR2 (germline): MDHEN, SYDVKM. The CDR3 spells CASSFEGEEEKLFF. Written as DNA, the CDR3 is TGTGCCAGCAGTTTCGAGGGAGAGGAGGAAAAACTGTTTTTT.

CDR3 loop: CASSQNYGYTF. The CDR3 nucleotides are TGTGCCAGCAGTCAGAACTATGGCTACACCTTC. The rearrangement uses TRBV6-2 or TRBV6-3 and TRBJ1-2; D remains unclear. The germline V gene has CDR1 MNHEY and CDR2 SVGEGT. CDR3 length equals 11 residues. Trimming cost V 5 bases and J 2 bases, with 3 bases left between them.

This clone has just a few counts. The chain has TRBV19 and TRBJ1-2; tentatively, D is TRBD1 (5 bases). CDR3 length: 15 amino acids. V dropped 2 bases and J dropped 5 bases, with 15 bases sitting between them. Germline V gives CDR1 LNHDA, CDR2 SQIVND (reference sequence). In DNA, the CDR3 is TGTGCCAGTAGTATATTGGCAGGGCCCCTATATGGCTACACCTTC. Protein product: CASSILAGPLYGYTF.